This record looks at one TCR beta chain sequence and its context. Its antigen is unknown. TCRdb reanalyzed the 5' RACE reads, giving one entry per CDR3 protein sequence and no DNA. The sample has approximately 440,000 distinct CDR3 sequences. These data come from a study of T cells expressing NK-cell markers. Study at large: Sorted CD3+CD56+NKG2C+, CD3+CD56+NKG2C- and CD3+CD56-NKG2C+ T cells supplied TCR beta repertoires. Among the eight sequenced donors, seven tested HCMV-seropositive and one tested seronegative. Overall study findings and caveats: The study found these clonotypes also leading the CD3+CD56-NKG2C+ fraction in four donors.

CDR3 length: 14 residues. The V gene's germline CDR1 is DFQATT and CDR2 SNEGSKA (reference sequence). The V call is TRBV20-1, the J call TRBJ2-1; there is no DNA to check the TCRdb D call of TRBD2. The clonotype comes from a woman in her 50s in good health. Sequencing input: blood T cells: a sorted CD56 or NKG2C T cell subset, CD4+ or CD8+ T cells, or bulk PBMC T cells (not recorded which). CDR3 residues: CSAYRGSSVGEQFF.